This TCR beta chain is drawn from a study of regulatory T cells in long-lasting Graves disease. Time point in this sample: persistent/refractory GD, antithyroid drugs over 5 years with positive TRAb. Making the TCR library involved RNA that had been extracted from PBMCs. Graves' disease diagnoses used American Thyroid Association guidelines. CDR3 length: 13 amino acids. With 3 bases clipped from V and 5 bases from J, the junction kept 7 bases outside the gene matches. Germline V CDR1 and CDR2: DFQATT, SNEGSKA (reference sequence). Points from the study as a whole: There was favoring of TRBV28, TRBJ1-2 and TRBJ2-5 in persistent disease. Study of thyroid tissue was not done, with only peripheral blood studied.

The sample holds a few counts of this clonotype. Its antigen is not known. In building TCR beta libraries, iRepertoire HTBI primers were used together with Arm-PCR of CDR3 regions. Each CDR3 protein is one row after TCRdb ran MiXCR on the multiplex PCR reads. Counted here are roughly 470,000 distinct CDR3 sequences, less than 25% occurring once; the ten biggest clones make up 7.8%. The V and J genes are TRBV20-1 and TRBJ2-7; 7 nucleotides match TRBD1. This sample comprised peripheral blood mononuclear cells (PBMCs), obtained when the disease was refractory, from a patient treated with antithyroid drugs. The sequence derives from a female donor with Graves disease. CDR3 nucleotides: TGCAGTGCTAGCCACAGGGGTTGGAACGAGCAGTACTTC. This codes for CSASHRGWNEQYF.